This note documents a single T cell receptor (beta chain) sequence. It was with 60 Vbeta and 13 Jbeta primers that the PCR ran. Clones were read by immunoSEQ multiplex PCR, and TCRdb kept only the in-frame ones, dropping some. The sample contains around 64,000 clones, approximately 74% of which appear only once. This sample stems from a study of cytomegalovirus exposure and HLA in healthy donors. Losses at the gene ends were 6 bases for V and 1 base for J; bases not matched to a gene: 4. Germline V gene data show CDR1 as MNHNS and CDR2 as SASEGT. CDR3 length: 15 amino acids. The chain combines TRBV6-1 with TRBJ2-5; 11 bases are shared with TRBD2. The sequencing input was PBMCs. This receptor was taken from a woman aged 25 to 39 in good health and CMV-seropositive. The CDR3 coding sequence is TGTGCCAGCAGCCGACTAGCGGGGTTCCAAGAGACCCAGTACTTC. As protein: CASSRLAGFQETQYF.